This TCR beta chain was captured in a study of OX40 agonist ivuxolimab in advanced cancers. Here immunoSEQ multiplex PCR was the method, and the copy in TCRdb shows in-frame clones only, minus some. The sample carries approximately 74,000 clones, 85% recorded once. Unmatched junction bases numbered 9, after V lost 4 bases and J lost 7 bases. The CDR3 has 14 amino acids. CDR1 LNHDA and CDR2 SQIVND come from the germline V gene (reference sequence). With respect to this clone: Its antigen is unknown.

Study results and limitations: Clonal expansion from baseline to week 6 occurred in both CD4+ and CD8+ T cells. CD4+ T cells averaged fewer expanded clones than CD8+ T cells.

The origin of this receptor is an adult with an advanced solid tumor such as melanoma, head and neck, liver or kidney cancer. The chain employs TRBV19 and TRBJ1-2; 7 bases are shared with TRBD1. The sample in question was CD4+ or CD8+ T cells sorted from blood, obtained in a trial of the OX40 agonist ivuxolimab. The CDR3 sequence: CASSTGYSGGGYTF. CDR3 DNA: TGTGCCAGTAGTACTGGATACTCAGGGGGTGGCTACACCTTC.